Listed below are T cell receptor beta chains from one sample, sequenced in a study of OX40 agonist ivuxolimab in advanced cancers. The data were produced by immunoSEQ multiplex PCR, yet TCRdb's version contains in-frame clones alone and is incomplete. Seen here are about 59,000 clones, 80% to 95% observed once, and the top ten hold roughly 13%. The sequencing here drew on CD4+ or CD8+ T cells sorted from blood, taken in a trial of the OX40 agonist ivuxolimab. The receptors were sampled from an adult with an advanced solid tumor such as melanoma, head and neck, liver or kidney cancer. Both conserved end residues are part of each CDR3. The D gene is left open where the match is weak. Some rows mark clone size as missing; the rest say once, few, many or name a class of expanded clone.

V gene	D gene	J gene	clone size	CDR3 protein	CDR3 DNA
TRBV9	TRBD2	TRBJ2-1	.	CASSVPRGSGRVDEQFF	TGTGCCAGCAGCGTACCCCGTGGTAGCGGGAGGGTAGATGAGCAGTTCTTC
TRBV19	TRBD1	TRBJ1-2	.	CASSIGRPGQATGQSIANYGYTF	TGTGCCAGTAGTATAGGGAGGCCGGGACAGGCGACCGGACAATCTATAGCTAACTATGGCTACACCTTC
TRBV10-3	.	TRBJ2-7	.	CAIRAGTVGPYAGYEQYF	TGTGCCATCAGGGCCGGGACTGTAGGGCCCTACGCCGGATACGAGCAGTACTTC
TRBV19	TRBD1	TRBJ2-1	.	CASRPGQGEREQFF	TGTGCCAGTAGGCCGGGACAGGGGGAAAGGGAGCAGTTCTTC
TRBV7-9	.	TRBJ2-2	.	CASSLKGGIWGAGGELFF	TGTGCCAGCAGCTTAAAGGGGGGCATATGGGGAGCCGGCGGGGAGCTGTTTTTT
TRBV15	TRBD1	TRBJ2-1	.	CATSRAGTGVLNEQFF	TGTGCCACCAGCAGGGCCGGGACAGGGGTTCTCAATGAGCAGTTCTTC
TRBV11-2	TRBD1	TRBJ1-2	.	CASSSYAGTAGSGYTF	TGTGCCAGCAGCTCCTACGCCGGGACAGCTGGTTCAGGCTACACCTTC
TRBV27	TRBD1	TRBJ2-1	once	CASRPQGVLYNEQFF	TGTGCCAGCAGACCCCAGGGGGTTCTATACAATGAGCAGTTCTTC
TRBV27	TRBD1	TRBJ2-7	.	CASSLDGTGDYEQYF	TGTGCCAGCAGTTTAGACGGGACAGGCGATTACGAGCAGTACTTC
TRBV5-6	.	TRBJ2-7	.	CASSGGTESSYEQYF	TGTGCCAGCAGCGGCGGGACGGAGAGCTCCTACGAGCAGTACTTC
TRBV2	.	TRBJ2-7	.	CASSEISLQAGGYEQYF	TGTGCCAGCAGTGAAATATCCCTACAGGCCGGGGGATACGAGCAGTACTTC
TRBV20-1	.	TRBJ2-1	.	CSAPTFPEQFF	TGCAGTGCCCCCACTTTTCCTGAGCAGTTCTTC
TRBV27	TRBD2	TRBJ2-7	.	CASSVGREAFYEQYF	TGTGCCAGCAGCGTAGGGCGGGAGGCCTTCTACGAGCAGTACTTC
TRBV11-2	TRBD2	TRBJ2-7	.	CASSLGGGLYEQYF	TGTGCCAGCAGCTTAGGCGGGGGACTCTACGAGCAGTACTTC
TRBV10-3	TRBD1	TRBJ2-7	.	CAISGDRNYEQYF	TGTGCCATCAGTGGGGACAGGAACTACGAGCAGTACTTC
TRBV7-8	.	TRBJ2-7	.	CASSFGGPSVRYEQYF	TGTGCCAGCAGCTTTGGGGGACCTTCTGTTCGGTACGAGCAGTACTTC
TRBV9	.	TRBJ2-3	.	CASSVAGPGDTQYF	TGTGCCAGCAGCGTAGCCGGGCCCGGGGATACGCAGTATTTT
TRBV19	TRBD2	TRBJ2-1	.	CASSNGLAGADEQFF	TGTGCCAGTAGTAATGGACTAGCGGGAGCCGATGAGCAGTTCTTC
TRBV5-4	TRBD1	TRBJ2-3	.	CASSPGGLTGGAGDTQYF	TGTGCCAGCAGCCCAGGGGGCCTGACAGGGGGCGCGGGGGATACGCAGTATTTT
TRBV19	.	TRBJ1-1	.	CASSILGDTEAFF	TGTGCCAGTAGTATTCTGGGAGACACTGAAGCTTTCTTT
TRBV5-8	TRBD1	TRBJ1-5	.	CASSHDRAKSELRQPQHF	TGTGCCAGCAGCCATGACAGGGCTAAGTCGGAGCTTCGTCAGCCCCAGCATTTT
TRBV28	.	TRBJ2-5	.	CASSFQSFRDGSVGAQYF	TGTGCCAGCAGTTTTCAGTCTTTCAGGGACGGGTCGGTTGGGGCCCAGTACTTC
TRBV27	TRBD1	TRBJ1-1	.	CASSWGDRTTEAFF	TGTGCCAGCAGTTGGGGGGACAGGACCACTGAAGCTTTCTTT
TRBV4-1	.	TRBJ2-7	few	CASSLEFQINYEQYF	TGCGCCAGCAGCCTAGAATTCCAGATCAACTACGAGCAGTACTTC
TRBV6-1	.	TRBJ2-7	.	CASSEELVFGEQYF	TGTGCCAGCAGTGAAGAATTAGTTTTTGGCGAGCAGTACTTC
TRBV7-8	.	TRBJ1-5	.	CASSLERGVAYQPQHF	TGTGCCAGCAGCTTAGAACGTGGGGTGGCATATCAGCCCCAGCATTTT
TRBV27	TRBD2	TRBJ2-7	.	CASSLVGGPTGGSYEQYF	TGTGCCAGCAGTTTGGTGGGAGGGCCGACCGGGGGGTCCTACGAGCAGTACTTC
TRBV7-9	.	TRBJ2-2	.	CASREAVSNTGELFF	TGTGCCAGCAGAGAGGCCGTCTCCAACACCGGGGAGCTGTTTTTT
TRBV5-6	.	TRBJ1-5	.	CASSLFLGNNQPQHF	TGTGCCAGCAGCTTGTTCCTAGGGAATAATCAGCCCCAGCATTTT
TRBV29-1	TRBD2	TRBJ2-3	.	CSVYGLAGTDTQYF	TGCAGCGTCTATGGACTAGCGGGCACAGATACGCAGTATTTT
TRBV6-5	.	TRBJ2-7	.	CASKLGGGGYEQYF	TGTGCCAGCAAGTTAGGGGGGGGTGGTTACGAGCAGTACTTC
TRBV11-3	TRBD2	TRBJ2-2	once	CASSPHPAGGTGELFF	TGTGCCAGCAGCCCCCACCCAGCGGGAGGCACCGGGGAGCTGTTTTTT
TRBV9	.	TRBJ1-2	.	CASSVAPFSGNYGYTF	TGTGCCAGCAGCGTAGCGCCATTTTCGGGGAACTATGGCTACACCTTC
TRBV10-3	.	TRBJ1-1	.	CAISERSTEAFF	TGTGCCATCAGTGAGAGGTCCACTGAAGCTTTCTTT
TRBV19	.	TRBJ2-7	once	CASSVLDPRRGSYEQYF	TGTGCCAGTAGCGTACTGGATCCTCGGCGGGGCTCCTACGAGCAGTACTTC
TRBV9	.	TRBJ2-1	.	CASSKSGSNEQFF	TGTGCCAGCAGCAAGTCGGGGTCCAATGAGCAGTTCTTC
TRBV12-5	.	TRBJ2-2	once	CASGLLLTLSTNTGELFF	TGTGCTAGTGGTTTACTCCTAACGTTAAGTACGAACACCGGGGAGCTGTTTTTT
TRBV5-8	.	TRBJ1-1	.	CASSLVGTYVAFF	TGTGCCAGCAGCTTGGTGGGGACTTACGTAGCTTTCTTT
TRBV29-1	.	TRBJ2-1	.	CSVEVFDEQFF	TGCAGCGTTGAGGTTTTCGATGAGCAGTTCTTC
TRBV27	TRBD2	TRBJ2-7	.	CASSFFSGPYEQYF	TGTGCCAGCAGTTTTTTTAGCGGGCCCTACGAGCAGTACTTC
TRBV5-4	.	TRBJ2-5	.	CASRMAGSGWETQYF	TGTGCCAGCAGGATGGCAGGGTCTGGGTGGGAGACCCAGTACTTC
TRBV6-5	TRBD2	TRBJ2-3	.	CASNPGLAGTDTQYF	TGTGCCAGCAATCCAGGACTAGCGGGCACAGATACGCAGTATTTT
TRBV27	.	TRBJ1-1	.	CASSPLGAPNTEAFF	TGTGCCAGCAGTCCCCTTGGGGCTCCAAACACTGAAGCTTTCTTT
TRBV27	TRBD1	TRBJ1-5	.	CASSPTTGFSNQPQHF	TGTGCCAGCAGTCCAACGACAGGGTTCAGCAATCAGCCCCAGCATTTT
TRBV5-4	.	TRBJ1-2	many	CASSDPQTTNYGYTF	TGTGCCAGCAGTGACCCCCAAACCACTAACTATGGCTACACCTTC
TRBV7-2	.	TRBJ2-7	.	CASSSRASYPYEQYF	TGTGCCAGCAGCTCCCGCGCTAGCTACCCCTACGAGCAGTACTTC
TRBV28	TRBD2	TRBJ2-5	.	CASSFSTSGRVGETQYF	TGTGCCAGCAGTTTCTCCACTAGCGGGAGGGTCGGAGAGACCCAGTACTTC
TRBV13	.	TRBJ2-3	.	CASSLGLGTDTQYF	TGTGCCAGCAGCTTAGGCCTCGGCACAGATACGCAGTATTTT
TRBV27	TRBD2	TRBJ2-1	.	CASSFGTSGINEQFF	TGTGCCAGCAGTTTTGGGACTAGCGGGATCAATGAGCAGTTCTTC
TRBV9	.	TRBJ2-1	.	CASSVGSDSLNEQFF	TGTGCCAGCAGCGTAGGGTCGGACAGCCTTAATGAGCAGTTCTTC
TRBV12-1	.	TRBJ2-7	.	CASSFWGSSYEQYF	TGTGCCAGCAGCTTTTGGGGGAGCTCCTACGAGCAGTACTTC
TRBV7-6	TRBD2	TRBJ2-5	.	CASSFRLAGQETQYF	TGTGCCAGCAGCTTTAGACTAGCGGGACAAGAGACCCAGTACTTC
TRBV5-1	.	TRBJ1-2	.	CASSLDGRRYPGYTF	TGCGCCAGCAGCTTGGACGGCAGGAGATATCCTGGCTACACCTTC
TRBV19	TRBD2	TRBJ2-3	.	CASSSLAGDVDTQYF	TGTGCCAGTAGTTCACTAGCGGGAGATGTAGATACGCAGTATTTT
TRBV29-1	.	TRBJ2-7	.	CSVRTRDSPSYEQYF	TGCAGCGTGCGAACTCGGGACTCACCTTCCTACGAGCAGTACTTC
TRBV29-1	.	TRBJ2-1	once	CSVEGQGLWNEQFF	TGCAGCGTTGAAGGGCAGGGCCTGTGGAATGAGCAGTTCTTC
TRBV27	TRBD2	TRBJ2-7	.	CASSRGLGTSGNSGEQYF	TGTGCCAGCAGTAGAGGGCTGGGGACTAGCGGGAATAGTGGCGAGCAGTACTTC